This T cell receptor beta chain was captured by sequencing in a study of cytomegalovirus exposure and HLA in healthy donors. This PCR relied on a set of 60 Vbeta primers and 13 Jbeta primers. Assay: immunoSEQ multiplex PCR; the TCRdb copy retains only in-frame clones and omits some. The table shows 55,000 to 75,000 clones, with approximately 82% occurring only once. The germline V gene encodes CDR1 ENHRY and CDR2 SYGVKD. The CDR3 has 14 amino acids. Trimming cost V 9 bases and J 0 bases, with 11 bases left between them. The V call is TRBV10-3, the J call TRBJ2-2; D possibly corresponds to TRBD1 (5 bases). The sample comprised PBMCs. The TCR sequence derives from a girl between 5 and 17 years old in good health and CMV-seropositive. CDR3 DNA: TGTGCCATGCAGGGCCTAGCGAACACCGGGGAGCTGTTTTTT. It yields the protein CAMQGLANTGELFF.